Listed here is a single T cell receptor (beta chain). Antigen unknown. The data belong to a study of T cell responses to AZD1222 COVID-19 vaccine. Study findings and constraints: White British donors predominated, females outnumbered males, and clonal diversity was possibly underestimated.

The table came from immunoSEQ multiplex PCR; TCRdb's copy has only in-frame clones and leaves some out. The sample carries tens of thousands of clones, 60% to 85% recorded once. This CDR3 region has 14 residues. V was cut by 5 bases and J by 8 bases, with 13 bases left in between. The germline V gene has CDR1 SEHNR and CDR2 FQNEAQ (reference sequence). The V and J genes are TRBV7-9 and TRBJ1-6; no clear D. The clonotype originates from an adult in good health. The material sequenced was peripheral blood, taken on day 0 of AZD1222 vaccination. The CDR3 coding sequence is TGTGCCAGCAGCCAAGGTGGTGGTTATTCACCCCTCCACTTT. It codes for CASSQGGGYSPLHF.